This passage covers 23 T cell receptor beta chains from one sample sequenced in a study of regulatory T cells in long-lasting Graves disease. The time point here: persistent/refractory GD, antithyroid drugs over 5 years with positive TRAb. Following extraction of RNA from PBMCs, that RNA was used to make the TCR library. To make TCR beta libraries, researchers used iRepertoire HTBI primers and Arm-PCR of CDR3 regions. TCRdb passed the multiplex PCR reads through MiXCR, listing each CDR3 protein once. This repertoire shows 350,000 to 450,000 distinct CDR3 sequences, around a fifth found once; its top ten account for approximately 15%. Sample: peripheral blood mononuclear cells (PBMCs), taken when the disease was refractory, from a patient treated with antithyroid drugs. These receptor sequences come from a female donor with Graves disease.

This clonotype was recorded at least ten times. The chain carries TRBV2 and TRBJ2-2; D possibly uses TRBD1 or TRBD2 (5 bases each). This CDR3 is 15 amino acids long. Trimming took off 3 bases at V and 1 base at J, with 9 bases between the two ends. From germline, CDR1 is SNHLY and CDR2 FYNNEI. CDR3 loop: CASSDEGLNTGELFF. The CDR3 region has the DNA TGTGCCAGCAGTGATGAGGGGCTGAACACCGGGGAGCTGTTTTTT.

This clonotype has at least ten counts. The CDR3 DNA sequence: TGTGCCAGTATAGACTTGGACTATGGCTACACCTTC. Its protein product is CASIDLDYGYTF. The rearrangement uses TRBV19 and TRBJ1-2, with unresolved D. The germline V gene has CDR1 LNHDA and CDR2 SQIVND (reference sequence). CDR3 length: 12 residues. The V and J ends lost 7 bases and 3 bases respectively, with 9 bases between them.

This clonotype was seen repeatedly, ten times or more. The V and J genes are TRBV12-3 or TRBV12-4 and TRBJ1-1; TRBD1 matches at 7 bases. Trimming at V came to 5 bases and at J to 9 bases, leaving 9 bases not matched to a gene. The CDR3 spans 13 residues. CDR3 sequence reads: CASSPQGVGKAFF. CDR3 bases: TGTGCCAGCAGTCCGCAGGGGGTCGGTAAAGCTTTCTTT.

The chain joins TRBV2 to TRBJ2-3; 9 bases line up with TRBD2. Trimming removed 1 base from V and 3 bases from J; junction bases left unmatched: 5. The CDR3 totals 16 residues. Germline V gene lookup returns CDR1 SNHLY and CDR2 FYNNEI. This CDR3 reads CASSEGVAGETDTQYF. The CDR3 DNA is TGTGCCAGCAGTGAAGGGGTAGCGGGAGAGACAGATACGCAGTATTTT.

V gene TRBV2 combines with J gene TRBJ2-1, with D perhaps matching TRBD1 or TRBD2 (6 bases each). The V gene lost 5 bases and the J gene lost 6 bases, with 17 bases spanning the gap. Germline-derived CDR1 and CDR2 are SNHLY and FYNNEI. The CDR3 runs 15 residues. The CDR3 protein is CASSQAGEAGNEQFF. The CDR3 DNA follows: TGTGCCAGCAGTCAGGCAGGGGAAGCGGGCAATGAGCAGTTCTTC.

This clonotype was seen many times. The CDR3 DNA reads as TGTGCCAGCAGTGATCGGGACCACGGGAGCACTGAAGCTTTCTTT. Encoded protein: CASSDRDHGSTEAFF. This chain links TRBV25-1 with TRBJ1-1; TRBD1 is a possible D gene (5 bases). CDR1 and CDR2 from the germline V gene are MGHDK and SYGVNS. Trimming removed 3 bases from V and 4 bases from J, with 15 bases in between. The CDR3 spans 15 residues.

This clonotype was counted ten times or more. The CDR3 DNA is TGTGCCAGCAGTACAGGGTCGGGGAATCAGCCCCAGCATTTT. Translated, it gives CASSTGSGNQPQHF. The chain carries TRBV28 and TRBJ1-5, with TRBD1 as a possible D gene (6 bases). CDR1 and CDR2 from the germline V gene are MDHEN and SYDVKM. Trimming stripped 5 bases from V and 4 bases from J, with 12 bases between. This CDR3 region has 14 residues.

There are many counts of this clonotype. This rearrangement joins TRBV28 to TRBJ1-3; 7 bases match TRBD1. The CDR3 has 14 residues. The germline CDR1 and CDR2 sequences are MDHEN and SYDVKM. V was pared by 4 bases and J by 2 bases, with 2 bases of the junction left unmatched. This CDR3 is CASSSTGTGNTIYF. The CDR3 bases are TGTGCCAGCAGTTCGACAGGGACTGGAAACACCATATATTTT.

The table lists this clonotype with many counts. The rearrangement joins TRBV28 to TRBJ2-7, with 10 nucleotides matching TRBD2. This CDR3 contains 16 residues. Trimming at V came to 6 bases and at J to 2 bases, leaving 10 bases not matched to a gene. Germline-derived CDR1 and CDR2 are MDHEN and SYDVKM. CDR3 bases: TGTGCCAGCAGCCTTCGACTAGCGGGCATCCCCTACGAGCAGTACTTC. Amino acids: CASSLRLAGIPYEQYF.

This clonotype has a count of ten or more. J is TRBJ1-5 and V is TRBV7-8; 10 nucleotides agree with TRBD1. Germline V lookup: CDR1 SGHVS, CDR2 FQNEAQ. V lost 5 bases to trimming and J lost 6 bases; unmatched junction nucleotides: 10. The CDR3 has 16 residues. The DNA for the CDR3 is TGTGCCAGCAGCCCGGGGACAGGGGCCGGGCTTCAGCCCCAGCATTTT. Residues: CASSPGTGAGLQPQHF.

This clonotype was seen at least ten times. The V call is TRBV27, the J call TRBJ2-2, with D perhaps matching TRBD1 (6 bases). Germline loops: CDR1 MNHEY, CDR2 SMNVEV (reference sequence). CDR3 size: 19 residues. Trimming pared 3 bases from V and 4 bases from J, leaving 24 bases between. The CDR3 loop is CASSFSGTPPVVGTGELFF. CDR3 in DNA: TGTGCCAGCAGTTTTTCCGGGACACCCCCAGTTGTAGGCACCGGGGAGCTGTTTTTT.

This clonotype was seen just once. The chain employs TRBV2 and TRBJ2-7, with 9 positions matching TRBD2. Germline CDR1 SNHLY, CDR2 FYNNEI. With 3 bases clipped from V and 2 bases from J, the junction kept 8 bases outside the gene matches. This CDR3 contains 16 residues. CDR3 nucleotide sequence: TGTGCCAGCAGTGAGGGGGTAGCGGGAGAGACCTACGAGCAGTACTTC. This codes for CASSEGVAGETYEQYF. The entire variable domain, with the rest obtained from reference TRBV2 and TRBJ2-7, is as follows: EPEVTQTPSHQVTQMGQEVILRCVPISNHLYFYWYRQILGQKVEFLVSFYNNEISEKSEIFDDQFSVERPDGSNFTLKIRSTKLEDSAMYFCASSEGVAGETYEQYFGPGTRLTVT.

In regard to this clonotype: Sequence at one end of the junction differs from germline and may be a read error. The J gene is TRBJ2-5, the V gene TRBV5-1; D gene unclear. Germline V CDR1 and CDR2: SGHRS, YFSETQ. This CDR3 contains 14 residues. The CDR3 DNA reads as TGCACCAGCAGCGAGACGGACCTGGGGGAGACCCAGTACTTC. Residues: CTSSETDLGETQYF.

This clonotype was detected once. CDR3 sequence (DNA): TGCAGTGCTAGAGCAAAATCGGACAGGGGGCCAATGAGTGGGGCCAACGTCCTGACTTTC. Amino acids: CSARAKSDRGPMSGANVLTF. This chain links TRBV20-1 with TRBJ2-6; 11 bases fit TRBD1. CDR3 length: 20 amino acids. V shed 1 base, J shed 3 bases, and the junction held 14 bases outside the gene matches. Germline V gene data show CDR1 as DFQATT and CDR2 as SNEGSKA (reference sequence).

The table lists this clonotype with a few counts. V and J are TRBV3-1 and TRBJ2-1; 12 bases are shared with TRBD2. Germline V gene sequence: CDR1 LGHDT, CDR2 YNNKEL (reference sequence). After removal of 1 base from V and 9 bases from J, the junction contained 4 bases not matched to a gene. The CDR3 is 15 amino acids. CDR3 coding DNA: TGTGCCAGCAGCCAAGGGGGACTAGCGGGTCCTGAGCAGTTCTTC. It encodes CASSQGGLAGPEQFF.

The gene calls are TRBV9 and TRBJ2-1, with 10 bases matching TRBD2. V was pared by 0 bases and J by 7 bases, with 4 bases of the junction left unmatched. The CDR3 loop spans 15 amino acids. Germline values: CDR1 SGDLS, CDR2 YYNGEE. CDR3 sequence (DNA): TGTGCCAGCAGCGTAGCGGCTAGCGGGAGAAATGAGCAGTTCTTC. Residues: CASSVAASGRNEQFF.

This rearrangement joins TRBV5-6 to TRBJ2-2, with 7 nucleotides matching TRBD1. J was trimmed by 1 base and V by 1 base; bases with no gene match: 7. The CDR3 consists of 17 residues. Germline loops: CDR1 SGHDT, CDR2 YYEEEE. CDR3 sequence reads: CASSLQVGGGNTGELFF. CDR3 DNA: TGTGCCAGCAGCTTGCAAGTAGGGGGCGGGAACACCGGGGAGCTGTTTTTT.

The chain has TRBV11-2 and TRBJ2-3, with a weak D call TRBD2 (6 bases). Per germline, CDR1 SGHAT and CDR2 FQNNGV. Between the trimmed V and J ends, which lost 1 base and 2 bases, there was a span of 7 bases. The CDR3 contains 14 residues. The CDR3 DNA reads TGTGCCAGCAGCTTAGCGGGAGACACAGATACGCAGTATTTT. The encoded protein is CASSLAGDTDTQYF.

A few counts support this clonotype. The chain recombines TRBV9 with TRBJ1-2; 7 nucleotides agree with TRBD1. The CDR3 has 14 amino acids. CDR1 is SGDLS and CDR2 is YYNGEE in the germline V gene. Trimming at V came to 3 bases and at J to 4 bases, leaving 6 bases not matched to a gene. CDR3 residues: CASSGQGKGYGYTF. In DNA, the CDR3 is TGTGCCAGCAGCGGACAGGGAAAGGGCTATGGCTACACCTTC.

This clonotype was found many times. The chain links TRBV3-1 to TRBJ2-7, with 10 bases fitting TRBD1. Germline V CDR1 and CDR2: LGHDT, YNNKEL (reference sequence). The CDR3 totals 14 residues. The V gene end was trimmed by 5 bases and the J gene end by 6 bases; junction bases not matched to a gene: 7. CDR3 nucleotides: TGTGCCAGCAGCTACCTCGACAGGGGGCGCGAGCAGTACTTC. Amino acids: CASSYLDRGREQYF.

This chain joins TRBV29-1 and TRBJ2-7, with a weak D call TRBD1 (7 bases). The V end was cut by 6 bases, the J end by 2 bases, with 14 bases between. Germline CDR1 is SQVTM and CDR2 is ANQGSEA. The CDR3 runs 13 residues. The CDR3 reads CSVGGGTTYEQYF. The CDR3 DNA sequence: TGCAGCGTAGGGGGCGGGACCACCTACGAGCAGTACTTC.

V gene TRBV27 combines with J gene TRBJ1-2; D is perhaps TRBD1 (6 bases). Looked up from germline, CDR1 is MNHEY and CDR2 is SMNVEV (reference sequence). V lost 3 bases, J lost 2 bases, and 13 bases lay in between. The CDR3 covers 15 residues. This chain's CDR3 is CASSFMQGWNYGYTF. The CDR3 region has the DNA TGTGCCAGCAGTTTCATGCAGGGGTGGAACTATGGCTACACCTTC.

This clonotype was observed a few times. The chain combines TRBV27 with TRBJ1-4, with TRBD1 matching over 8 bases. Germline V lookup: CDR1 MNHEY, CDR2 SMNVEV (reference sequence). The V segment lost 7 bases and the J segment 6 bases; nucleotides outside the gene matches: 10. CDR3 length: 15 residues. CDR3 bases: TGTGCCAGCACTTCGGTCGGGACAGGTCATGAAAAACTGTTTTTT. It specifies CASTSVGTGHEKLFF.